The 9 T cell receptor beta chains given below trace back to one sample, sequenced in a study of metastatic and nonmetastatic thyroid tumors. MiXCR reprocessed the PCR reads for TCRdb. The sample lists approximately 84,000 clones; 15% were seen once. Each patient went into thyroid surgery without having received any treatment. The specimen sequenced was blood. The receptors were gathered from a female donor with papillary thyroid cancer or a benign thyroid nodule (not recorded which). Some clones in this sample may be carry-over from other donors' samples.

Many counts were recorded for this clone. V gene TRBV6-5 combines with J gene TRBJ2-3, with 7 bases fitting TRBD1. Germline lookup yields CDR1 MNHEY and CDR2 SVGAGI. The CDR3 loop spans 15 amino acids. The V gene end was trimmed by 6 bases and the J gene end by 2 bases; junction bases not matched to a gene: 8. The CDR3 spells CASSLFGTATDTQYF. CDR3 coding DNA: TGTGCCAGCAGCCTCTTCGGGACAGCCACAGATACGCAGTATTTT.

This clone was detected many times. This rearrangement joins TRBV6-4 to TRBJ2-3; 8 bases are shared with TRBD2. After removal of 3 bases from V and 1 base from J, the junction contained 3 bases not matched to a gene. Germline V gene data show CDR1 as MRHNA and CDR2 as SNTAGT. The length of the CDR3 is 15 residues. The CDR3 coding sequence is TGTGCCAGCAGTGAGGAGACTAGCGGCACAGATACGCAGTATTTT. This sequence encodes CASSEETSGTDTQYF.

Many counts were recorded for this clone. The V call is TRBV28, the J call TRBJ1-2; TRBD1 agrees at 7 bases. From germline, CDR1 is MDHEN and CDR2 SYDVKM. The CDR3 spans 15 residues. J was trimmed by 2 bases and V by 5 bases; bases with no gene match: 8. The CDR3 sequence is CASSPPTGSNYGYTF. As DNA, the CDR3 is TGTGCCAGCAGTCCTCCGACAGGGTCCAACTATGGCTACACCTTC.

Turning to this clone: A read error may explain this, as a much larger clone is one base away. The rearrangement uses TRBV27 and TRBJ2-1, with unresolved D. CDR3 length: 14 residues. The germline V gene has CDR1 MNHEY and CDR2 SMNVEV (reference sequence). Trimming pared 2 bases from V and 1 base from J, leaving 6 bases between. As DNA, the CDR3 is TGTGCCAGCAGTTTAAAGGTGTCCTACAATGAGCAGTTCTTC. Translating it yields CASSLKVSYNEQFF.

This clone has just a few counts. Possible read error: a much larger clone is one base away. The rearrangement joins TRBV7-2 to TRBJ1-5; D is possibly TRBD1 (5 bases). Germline V gene sequence: CDR1 SGHTA, CDR2 FQGNSA. The CDR3 is 13 amino acids. The V end was cut by 3 bases, the J end by 4 bases, with 7 bases between. The CDR3 DNA reads as TGTGCCAGCAGCTTGGGGCCTAATCAGCCCCAGCATTTT. This gives the protein CASSLGPNQPQHF.

At least ten counts were recorded for this clone. V is TRBV20-1 and J is TRBJ2-7; D ambiguous. The CDR3 loop spans 15 amino acids. From germline, CDR1 is DFQATT and CDR2 SNEGSKA (reference sequence). V was shortened by 4 bases and J by 3 bases, with 19 bases between the two germline ends. The CDR3: CSATKPRNNYYEQYF. The CDR3, as DNA: TGCAGTGCTACGAAGCCGAGGAACAACTACTACGAGCAGTACTTC.

There are many counts of this clone. The rearrangement joins TRBV20-1 to TRBJ2-7; D unclear. CDR3 length: 8 amino acids. CDR1 and CDR2 (germline): DFQATT, SNEGSKA (reference sequence). Trimming cost V 5 bases and J 12 bases, with 8 bases left between them. The DNA for the CDR3 is TGCAGTGCTGACCCATGGTACTTC. This encodes CSADPWYF.

This clone was observed at least ten times. The chain has TRBV6-2 or TRBV6-3 and TRBJ2-7, with D possibly TRBD1 on 5 matching bases. V lost 2 bases to trimming and J lost 2 bases, with 10 bases between them. CDR1 and CDR2 from the germline V gene are MNHEY and SVGEGT. The CDR3 is made up of 14 amino acids. CDR3 in DNA: TGTGCCAGCAGTTACGGGGCTCAAACCTACGAGCAGTACTTC. It is translated as CASSYGAQTYEQYF.

This clone was picked up a small number of times. It may be a read error: a sequence one base away is much more abundant. Other DNA variants within this sample encode the same CDR3. J is TRBJ2-5 and V is TRBV7-6; D call uncertain. Germline lookup yields CDR1 SGHVS and CDR2 FNYEAQ. The length of the CDR3 is 14 residues. V lost 1 base and J lost 3, with 9 bases in between. The CDR3 bases are TGTGCCAGCAGCTTAGTGGCGGAAAAAGAGACCCAGTACTTC. Its translation: CASSLVAEKETQYF.